Sequencing of this TCR beta chain was carried out in a study of cytomegalovirus exposure and HLA in healthy donors. 13 Jbeta primers and 60 Vbeta primers were used for the PCR. Clones were read by immunoSEQ multiplex PCR, and TCRdb kept only the in-frame ones, dropping some. The sample carries 100,000 to 150,000 clones, 75% recorded once. V lost 8 bases and J lost 6, with 17 bases in between. CDR1 is MDHEN, CDR2 SYDVKM, per germline. This CDR3 spans 14 amino acids. The sequencing input was PBMCs. This TCR was sampled from a woman aged 50 to 60 in good health and CMV-seronegative. This chain connects TRBV28 to TRBJ2-1; D possibly corresponds to TRBD2 (6 bases). The CDR3 protein is CASRPPGGINEQFF. DNA for the CDR3: TGTGCCAGCCGTCCTCCCGGGGGTATCAATGAGCAGTTCTTC.